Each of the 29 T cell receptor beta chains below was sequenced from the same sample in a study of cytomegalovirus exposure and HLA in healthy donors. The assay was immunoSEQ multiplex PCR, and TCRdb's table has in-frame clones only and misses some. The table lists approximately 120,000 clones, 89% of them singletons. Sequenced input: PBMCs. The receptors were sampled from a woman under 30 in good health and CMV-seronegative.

The CDR3 DNA reads as TGTGCCAGCAGCGAAAGCGGGAGGGTAGATGAGCAGTTCTTC. This translates into CASSESGRVDEQFF. The chain employs TRBV9 and TRBJ2-1, with 10 bases lining up with TRBD2. Germline V CDR1 and CDR2: SGDLS, YYNGEE. This CDR3 has 14 residues. With V trimmed by 3 bases and J by 8 bases, 5 bases remained unmatched.

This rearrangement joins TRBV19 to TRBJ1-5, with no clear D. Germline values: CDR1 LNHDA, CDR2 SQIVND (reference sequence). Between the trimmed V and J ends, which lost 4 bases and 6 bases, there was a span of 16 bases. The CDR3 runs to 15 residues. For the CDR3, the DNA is TGTGCCAGTAGTACCTCCTCAGGAACAAGTCAGCCCCAGCATTTT. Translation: CASSTSSGTSQPQHF.

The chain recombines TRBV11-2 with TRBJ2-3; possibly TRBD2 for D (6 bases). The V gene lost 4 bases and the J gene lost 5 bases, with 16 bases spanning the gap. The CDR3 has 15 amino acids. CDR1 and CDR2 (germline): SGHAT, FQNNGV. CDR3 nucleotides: TGTGCCAGCAGCTCGGGGGAGCTTTCAATAGATACGCAGTATTTT. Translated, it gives CASSSGELSIDTQYF.

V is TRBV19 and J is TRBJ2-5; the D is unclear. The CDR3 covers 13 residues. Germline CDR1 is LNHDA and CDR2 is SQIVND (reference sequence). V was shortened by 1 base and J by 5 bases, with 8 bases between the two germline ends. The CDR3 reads CASSIALRETQYF. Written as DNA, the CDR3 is TGTGCCAGTAGTATAGCCCTCCGGGAGACCCAGTACTTC.

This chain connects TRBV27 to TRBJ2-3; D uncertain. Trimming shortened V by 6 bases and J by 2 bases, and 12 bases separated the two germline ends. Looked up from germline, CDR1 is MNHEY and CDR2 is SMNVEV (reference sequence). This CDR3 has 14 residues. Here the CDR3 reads CASREWLPTDTQYF. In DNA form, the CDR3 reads TGTGCCAGCAGGGAGTGGTTACCCACAGATACGCAGTATTTT.

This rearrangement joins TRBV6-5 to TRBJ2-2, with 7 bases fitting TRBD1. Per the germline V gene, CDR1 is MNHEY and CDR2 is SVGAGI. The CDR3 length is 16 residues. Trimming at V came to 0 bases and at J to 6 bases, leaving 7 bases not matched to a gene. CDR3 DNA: TGTGCCAGCAGTTACTCTGCAGGGGGTGATCCCGGGGAGCTGTTTTTT. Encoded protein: CASSYSAGGDPGELFF.

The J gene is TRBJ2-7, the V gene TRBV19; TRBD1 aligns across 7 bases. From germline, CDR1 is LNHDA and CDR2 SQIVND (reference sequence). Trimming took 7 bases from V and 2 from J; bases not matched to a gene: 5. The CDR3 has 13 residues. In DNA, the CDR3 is TGTGCCAGTATGGCGACAGGGACCTACGAGCAGTACTTC. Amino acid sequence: CASMATGTYEQYF.

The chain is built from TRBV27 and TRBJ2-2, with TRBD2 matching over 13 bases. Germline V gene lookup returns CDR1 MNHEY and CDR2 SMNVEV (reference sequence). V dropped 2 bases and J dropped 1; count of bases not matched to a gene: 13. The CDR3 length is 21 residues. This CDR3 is CASSLIRTSGRRGGNTGELFF. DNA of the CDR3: TGTGCCAGCAGTTTAATACGGACTAGCGGGAGACGGGGCGGGAACACCGGGGAGCTGTTTTTT.

This chain's CDR3 is CASWAGTGPYEQYF. CDR3 DNA: TGTGCCAGCTGGGCCGGGACAGGGCCCTACGAGCAGTACTTC. The rearrangement uses TRBV6-5 and TRBJ2-7; 9 bases line up with TRBD1. CDR1 is MNHEY, CDR2 SVGAGI, per germline. The CDR3 runs to 14 residues. The trim removed 8 bases at V and 2 bases at J, leaving 7 bases unmatched.

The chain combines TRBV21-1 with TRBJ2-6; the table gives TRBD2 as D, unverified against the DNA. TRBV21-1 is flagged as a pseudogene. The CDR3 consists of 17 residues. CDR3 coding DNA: TGTGCCAGGGGGGAGGGCCTAGCGGGAGTTGGGGCCAACGTCCTGACTTTC. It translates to CARGEGLAGVGANVLTF.

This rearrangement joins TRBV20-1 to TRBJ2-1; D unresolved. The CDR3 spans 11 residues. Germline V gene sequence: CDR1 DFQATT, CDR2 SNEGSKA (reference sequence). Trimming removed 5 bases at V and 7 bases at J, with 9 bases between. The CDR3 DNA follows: TGCAGTGCTCGAGTCGCGAATGAGCAGTTCTTC. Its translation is CSARVANEQFF.

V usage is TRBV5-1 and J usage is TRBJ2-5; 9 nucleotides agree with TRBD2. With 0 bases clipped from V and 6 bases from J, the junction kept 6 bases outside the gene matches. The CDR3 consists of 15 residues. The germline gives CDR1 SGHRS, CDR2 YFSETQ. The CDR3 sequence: CASSLDGTSIQTQYF. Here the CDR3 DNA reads TGCGCCAGCAGCTTGGATGGGACTAGCATCCAGACCCAGTACTTC.

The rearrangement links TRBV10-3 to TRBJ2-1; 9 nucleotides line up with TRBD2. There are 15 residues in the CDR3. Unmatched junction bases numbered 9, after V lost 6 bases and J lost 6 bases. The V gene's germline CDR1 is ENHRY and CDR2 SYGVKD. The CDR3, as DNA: TGTGCCATCAGGGGGGGGACTAGCTATTCCAATGAGCAGTTCTTC. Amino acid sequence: CAIRGGTSYSNEQFF.

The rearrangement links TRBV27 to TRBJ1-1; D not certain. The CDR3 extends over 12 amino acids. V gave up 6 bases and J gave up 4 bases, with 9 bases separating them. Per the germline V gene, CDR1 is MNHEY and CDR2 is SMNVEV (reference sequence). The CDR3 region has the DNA TGTGCCAGCAGGAGAGGTCCCACTGAAGCTTTCTTT. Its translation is CASRRGPTEAFF.

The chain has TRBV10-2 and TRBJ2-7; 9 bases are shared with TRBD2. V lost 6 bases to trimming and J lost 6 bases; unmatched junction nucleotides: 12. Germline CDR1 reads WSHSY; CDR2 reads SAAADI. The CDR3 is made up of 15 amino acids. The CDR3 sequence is CASRAPGLAFREQYF. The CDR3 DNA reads TGCGCCAGCAGGGCTCCGGGACTAGCTTTTCGCGAGCAGTACTTC.

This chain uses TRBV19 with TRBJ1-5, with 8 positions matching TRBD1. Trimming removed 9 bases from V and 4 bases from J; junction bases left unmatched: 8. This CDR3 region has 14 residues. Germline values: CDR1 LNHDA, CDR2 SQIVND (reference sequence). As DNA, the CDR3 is TGTGCCAGCGGGACAGGTTCGGGGAATCAGCCCCAGCATTTT. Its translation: CASGTGSGNQPQHF.

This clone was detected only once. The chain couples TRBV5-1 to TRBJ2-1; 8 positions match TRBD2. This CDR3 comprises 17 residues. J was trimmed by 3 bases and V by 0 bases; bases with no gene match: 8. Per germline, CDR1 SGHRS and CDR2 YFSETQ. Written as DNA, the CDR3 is TGCGCCAGCAGCTTGGCCCCCCCCGGGACTAGCTACAATGAGCAGTTCTTC. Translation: CASSLAPPGTSYNEQFF.

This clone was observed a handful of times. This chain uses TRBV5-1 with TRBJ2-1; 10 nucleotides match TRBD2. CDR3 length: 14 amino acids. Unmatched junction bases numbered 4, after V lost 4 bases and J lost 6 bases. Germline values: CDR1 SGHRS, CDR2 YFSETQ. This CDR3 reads CASSGTSVRNEQFF. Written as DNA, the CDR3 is TGCGCCAGCAGCGGGACTAGCGTACGCAATGAGCAGTTCTTC.

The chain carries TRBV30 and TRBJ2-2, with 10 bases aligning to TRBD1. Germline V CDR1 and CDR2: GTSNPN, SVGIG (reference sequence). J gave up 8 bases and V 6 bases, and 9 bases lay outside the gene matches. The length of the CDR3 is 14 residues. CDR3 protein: CACGTGAIRGELFF. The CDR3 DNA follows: TGTGCCTGCGGGACAGGGGCAATCCGTGGGGAGCTGTTTTTT.

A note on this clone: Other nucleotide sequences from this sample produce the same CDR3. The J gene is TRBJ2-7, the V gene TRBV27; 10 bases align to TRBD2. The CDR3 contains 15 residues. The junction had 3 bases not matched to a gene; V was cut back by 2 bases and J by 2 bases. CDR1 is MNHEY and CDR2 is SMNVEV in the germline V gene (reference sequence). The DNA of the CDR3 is TGTGCCAGCAGTTTAAAAGCGGGAGGGACCTACGAGCAGTACTTC. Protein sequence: CASSLKAGGTYEQYF.

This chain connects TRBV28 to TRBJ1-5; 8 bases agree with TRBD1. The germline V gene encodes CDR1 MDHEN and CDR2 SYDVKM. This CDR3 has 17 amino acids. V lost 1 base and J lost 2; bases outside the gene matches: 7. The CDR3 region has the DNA TGTGCCAGCAGTTTATACTTGACAGGGGAACGCAATCAGCCCCAGCATTTT. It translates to CASSLYLTGERNQPQHF.

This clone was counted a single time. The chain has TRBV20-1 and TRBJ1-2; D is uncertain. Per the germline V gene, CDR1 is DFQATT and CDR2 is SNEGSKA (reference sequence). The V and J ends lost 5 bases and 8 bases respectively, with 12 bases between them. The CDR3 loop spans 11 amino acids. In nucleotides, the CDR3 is TGCAGTGCTCACGCGGATCGGGGCTACACCTTC. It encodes CSAHADRGYTF.

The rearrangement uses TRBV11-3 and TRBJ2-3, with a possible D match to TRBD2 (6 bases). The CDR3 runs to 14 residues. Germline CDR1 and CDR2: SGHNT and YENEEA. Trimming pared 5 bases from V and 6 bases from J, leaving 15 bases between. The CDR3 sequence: CASSLPGSADTQYF. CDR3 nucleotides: TGTGCCAGCAGCCTCCCCGGGAGCGCTGATACGCAGTATTTT.

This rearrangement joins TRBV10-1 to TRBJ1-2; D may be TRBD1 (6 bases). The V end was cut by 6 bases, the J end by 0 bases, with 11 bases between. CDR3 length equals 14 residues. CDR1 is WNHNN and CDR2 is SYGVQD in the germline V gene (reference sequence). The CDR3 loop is CASSPGTTNYGYTF. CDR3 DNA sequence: TGCGCCAGCAGCCCCGGGACAACTAACTATGGCTACACCTTC.

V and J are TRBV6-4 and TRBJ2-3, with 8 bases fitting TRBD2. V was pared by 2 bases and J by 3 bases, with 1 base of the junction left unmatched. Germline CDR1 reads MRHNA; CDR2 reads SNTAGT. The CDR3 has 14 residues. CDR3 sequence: CASSDAGGTDTQYF. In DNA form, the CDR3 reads TGTGCCAGCAGTGACGCGGGAGGTACAGATACGCAGTATTTT.

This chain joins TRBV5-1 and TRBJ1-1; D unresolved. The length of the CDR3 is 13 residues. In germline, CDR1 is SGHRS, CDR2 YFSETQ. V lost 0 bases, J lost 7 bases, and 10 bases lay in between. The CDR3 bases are TGCGCCAGCAGCTTGGTTCAGACTGATGAAGCTTTCTTT. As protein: CASSLVQTDEAFF.

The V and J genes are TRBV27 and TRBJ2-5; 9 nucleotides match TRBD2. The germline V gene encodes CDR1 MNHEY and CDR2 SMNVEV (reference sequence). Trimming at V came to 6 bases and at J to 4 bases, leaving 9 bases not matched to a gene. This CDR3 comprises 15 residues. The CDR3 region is CASSLLAGTPETQYF. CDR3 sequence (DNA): TGTGCCAGCAGCCTACTAGCGGGTACCCCAGAGACCCAGTACTTC.

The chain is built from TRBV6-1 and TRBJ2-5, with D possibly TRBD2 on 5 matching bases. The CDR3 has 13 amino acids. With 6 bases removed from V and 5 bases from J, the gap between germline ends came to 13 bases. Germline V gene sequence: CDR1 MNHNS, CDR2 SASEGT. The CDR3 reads CASSALGRETQYF. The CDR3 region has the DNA TGTGCCAGCAGCGCACTAGGGCGGGAGACCCAGTACTTC.

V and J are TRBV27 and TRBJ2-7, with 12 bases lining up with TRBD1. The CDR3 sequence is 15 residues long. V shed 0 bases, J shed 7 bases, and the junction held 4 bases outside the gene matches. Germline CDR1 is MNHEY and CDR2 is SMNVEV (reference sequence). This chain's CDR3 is CASSLSGQGAGEQYF. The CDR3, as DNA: TGTGCCAGCAGTTTATCGGGACAGGGGGCTGGGGAGCAGTACTTC.